One sample yielded the 2 T cell receptor beta chains listed below, sequenced in a study of response to subunit inactivated influenza vaccine. TCRdb used MiXCR to reprocess the RT-PCR reads, holding one entry per CDR3 protein. The data show about 700,000 distinct CDR3 sequences, approximately 15% seen once. Sequenced material: PBMCs from blood, taken 11 to 12 days after vaccination. These receptors all come from a man aged 45-65 years who received an inactivated influenza vaccine.

Only a few counts were recorded for this clonotype. The CDR3 region is CASSLGTLGTGELFF. The CDR3 region has the DNA TGCGCCAGCAGCTTGGGGACCTTGGGAACCGGGGAGCTGTTTTTT. The chain recombines TRBV5-1 with TRBJ2-2; D call uncertain. Trimming cost V 0 bases and J 5 bases, with 11 bases left between them. The length of the CDR3 is 15 residues. Germline CDR1 is SGHRS and CDR2 is YFSETQ.

This clonotype was seen a few times. The CDR3 bases are TGTGCCAGCAGCTTACCCCCGGTTGGGGGGGGCAATGAGCAGTTCTTC. It is translated as CASSLPPVGGGNEQFF. V is TRBV27 and J is TRBJ2-1; TRBD2 matches at 7 bases. CDR3 length: 16 amino acids. The germline gives CDR1 MNHEY, CDR2 SMNVEV (reference sequence). V lost 6 bases, J lost 6 bases, and 14 bases stayed unmatched.